The entry that follows covers one T cell receptor (beta chain) sequence. Its matching antigen is unknown. The sample originates from a study of Ad26.COV2.S vaccination and SARS-CoV-2 variants. Study in general: Dosing was one shot or two shots 56 days apart. General study points: Reports say spike-specific CD8+ and CD4+ T cell responses covered substantial breadth after vaccination. Participants in the vaccine arm had higher spike-specific TCR breadth; placebo recipients had lower.

The data were produced by immunoSEQ multiplex PCR, yet TCRdb's version contains in-frame clones alone and is incomplete. The sample holds 300,000 to 500,000 clones, roughly nine tenths seen once. Noted treatment: around 19 received Ad26.COV2.S at low or high dose, single or two shots; a few received placebo; per-sample allocation not given. Each sample was drawn 63 days after the first injection (of vaccine or placebo). Donor was an adult aged 18-55 years in Boston. The CDR3 totals 13 residues. The germline V and J ends were trimmed by 3 bases and 4 bases, with 10 bases remaining between them. Germline V gives CDR1 LNHDA, CDR2 SQIVND (reference sequence).

The rearrangement links TRBV19 to TRBJ2-7; D may be TRBD1 or TRBD2 (5 bases each). The sample consisted of peripheral blood, taken in a trial of Ad26.COV2.S vaccine versus placebo. This sequence was found in a person aged 18-65 years who received the Ad26.COV2.S COVID-19 vaccine or a placebo. The CDR3 region is CASSMGTLYEQYF. The CDR3 DNA is TGTGCCAGTAGTATGGGGACGTTATACGAGCAGTACTTC.